These 4 T cell receptor beta chains were sequenced from one sample in a study of HIV-infected patients and healthy controls. In TCRdb, the 5' RACE reads were re-called with MiXCR into one record per CDR3 protein. Among under 20,000 distinct CDR3 sequences listed, approximately 16% were seen once. Material: CD8+ T cells from blood. The receptor set was obtained from a human donor in good health.

This clonotype was seen ten or more times. The rearrangement links TRBV6-5 to TRBJ1-4; D uncertain. The CDR3 covers 14 residues. With 6 bases removed from V and 8 bases from J, the gap between germline ends came to 16 bases. Germline CDR1 reads MNHEY; CDR2 reads SVGAGI. The CDR3 spells CASSYQYGPEKLFF. The CDR3 bases are TGTGCCAGCAGCTACCAATACGGGCCCGAAAAACTGTTTTTT.

This clonotype has a count of ten or more. V and J are TRBV9 and TRBJ2-7; tentatively, D is TRBD1 or TRBD2 (5 bases each). Trimming took 3 bases from V and 3 from J, leaving 16 bases between them. Germline V gives CDR1 SGDLS, CDR2 YYNGEE. The CDR3 spans 15 residues. CDR3 protein: CASSEGTATVYEQYF. The CDR3 DNA sequence: TGTGCCAGCAGCGAAGGGACGGCTACAGTCTACGAGCAGTACTTC.

This clonotype was found a few times. The chain has TRBV2 and TRBJ2-7; D perhaps matches TRBD2 (6 bases). The V and J ends lost 9 bases and 0 bases respectively, with 12 bases between them. Germline CDR1 reads SNHLY; CDR2 reads FYNNEI. The CDR3 extends over 13 amino acids. The CDR3, as DNA: TGTGCCAGAAGGCGGGATTACTCCTACGAGCAGTACTTC. Its translation: CARRRDYSYEQYF. Based on the CDR3 plus reference TRBV2 and TRBJ2-7, the full variable domain is EPEVTQTPSHQVTQMGQEVILRCVPISNHLYFYWYRQILGQKVEFLVSFYNNEISEKSEIFDDQFSVERPDGSNFTLKIRSTKLEDSAMYFCARRRDYSYEQYFGPGTRLTVT.

The V and J genes are TRBV24-1 and TRBJ1-1, with D possibly matching TRBD1 (5 bases). Germline CDR1 reads KGHDR; CDR2 reads SFDVKD. V was pared by 3 bases and J by 1 base, with 11 bases between. The CDR3 is made up of 15 amino acids. The CDR3 nucleotides are TGTGCCACCAGTGATGCCGGACATAAGAACACTGAAGCTTTCTTT. It is translated as CATSDAGHKNTEAFF.